Sequencing of this T cell receptor beta chain was carried out in a study of cytomegalovirus exposure and HLA in healthy donors. The CDR3 length is 13 residues. The germline CDR1 and CDR2 sequences are MNHNS and SASEGT. V lost 6 bases, J lost 8 bases, and 6 bases stayed unmatched. PCR primers comprised 60 Vbeta and 13 Jbeta primers. The assay was immunoSEQ multiplex PCR, and TCRdb's table has in-frame clones only and misses some. The listing contains around 190,000 clones. The origin of this receptor is a woman aged 25 to 45 in good health and CMV-seropositive. The chain links TRBV6-1 to TRBJ1-4; 7 bases fit TRBD1. Sequenced sample: PBMCs. Here the CDR3 DNA reads TGTGCCAGCAGGGGACAGAGAGGAGAAAAACTGTTTTTT. It is translated as CASRGQRGEKLFF.